A single sample gave rise to the 5 T cell receptor beta chains below, sequenced in a study of T-cell reconstitution after alpha-beta-depleted transplantation in children. Unique molecular identifiers tagged the TCRbeta library. One entry per CDR3 protein results from TCRdb running MiXCR on the PCR reads. The data show roughly 100,000 distinct CDR3 sequences, with 6% seen just once and around 5.6% held by the top ten. The sequences come from PBMCs, mostly from graft donor cells, collected 60 days after TCRalphabeta/CD19-depleted stem cell transplant. Receptors originate from a female patient aged 2-9 years who had a stem cell transplant for Fanconi anemia, so the T cells may come from the graft donor.

This clonotype was counted many times. The CDR3 coding sequence is TGTGCCAGCAGCAGGGATCTACAGGGGACCCACACAGATACGCAGTATTTT. It codes for CASSRDLQGTHTDTQYF. The rearrangement links TRBV12-3 or TRBV12-4 to TRBJ2-3; 7 positions match TRBD1. V lost 6 bases and J lost 2; bases outside the gene matches: 14. CDR3 length equals 17 residues.

At least ten counts were recorded for this clonotype. The chain is built from TRBV7-9 and TRBJ2-7, with 9 bases fitting TRBD1. The CDR3 spans 14 residues. CDR1 is SEHNR and CDR2 is FQNEAQ in the germline V gene (reference sequence). J gave up 2 bases and V 3 bases, and 2 bases lay outside the gene matches. This CDR3 is CASSFGQGTYEQYF. As DNA, the CDR3 is TGTGCCAGCAGCTTCGGACAGGGGACCTACGAGCAGTACTTC.

Worth noting for this clonotype: At one end the junction does not follow the germline gene, possibly because of a read error. This chain uses TRBV11-3 with TRBJ2-7, with TRBD2 matching 11 bases. Germline assignment: CDR1 SGHNT and CDR2 YENEEA. The CDR3 runs 16 residues. CDR3 sequence reads: CGSSLAASGGIYEQYF. CDR3 in DNA: TGTGGCAGCAGCTTAGCCGCTAGCGGGGGGATCTACGAGCAGTACTTC. Drawing the rest from reference TRBV11-3 and TRBJ2-7, the complete variable domain is EAGVVQSPRYKIIEKKQPVAFWCNPISGHNTLYWYLQNLGQGPELLIRYENEEAVDDSQLPKDRFSAERLKGVDSTLKIQPAELGDSAVYLCGSSLAASGGIYEQYFGPGTRLTVT.

This clonotype was detected many times. The V and J genes are TRBV7-2 and TRBJ2-1; TRBD2 matches 8 bases. Germline CDR1 SGHTA, CDR2 FQGNSA. The CDR3 runs to 16 residues. The J segment lost 0 bases and the V segment lost 5 bases, leaving 6 bases of the junction unmatched. As DNA, the CDR3 is TGTGCCAGCAGCAGATCGGGGGGGAGCTCCTACAATGAGCAGTTCTTC. It encodes CASSRSGGSSYNEQFF.

This clonotype was recorded many times. The chain carries TRBV12-3 or TRBV12-4 and TRBJ2-5; perhaps TRBD1 as D (6 bases). Deletions cut 6 bases from V and 1 base from J, with 18 bases between. The CDR3 totals 16 residues. CDR3 amino acids: CASSPTQGFFQETQYF. In DNA, the CDR3 is TGTGCCAGCAGCCCAACACAGGGATTCTTCCAAGAGACCCAGTACTTC.